Listed below are T cell receptor beta chains from one sample, sequenced in a study of T cell changes during pregnancy in multiple sclerosis. Sequencing used immunoSEQ multiplex PCR; TCRdb keeps in-frame clones, though not all of them. The top ten hold over 0.25% of the sample, which has about 70,000 clones, nearly 95% seen once. Sample: CD4+ T cells from peripheral blood mononuclear cells, taken after pregnancy. The receptors come from a female donor with multiple sclerosis, enrolled in a pregnancy study. Each CDR3 is given with its conserved first and last residue. Fields, in order: J gene, D gene, clone size, CDR3 length, V gene, CDR3 DNA, CDR3 protein. A D gene is named only where the DNA matches it firmly. Clone sizes are given selectively: once, few, many, or a class where the clone is expanded.

J gene: TRBJ1-3
D gene: .
clone size: .
CDR3 length: 17
V gene: TRBV30
CDR3 DNA: TGTGCCTGGAGTCAACTCGGGCGGGGGTCCTCTGGAAACACCATATATTTT
CDR3 protein: CAWSQLGRGSSGNTIYF

J gene: TRBJ1-5
D gene: .
clone size: .
CDR3 length: 15
V gene: TRBV2
CDR3 DNA: TGTGCCAGCAGGAGAAACCAGGGGAGCAATCAGCCCCAGCATTTT
CDR3 protein: CASRRNQGSNQPQHF

J gene: TRBJ1-5
D gene: .
clone size: .
CDR3 length: 14
V gene: TRBV27
CDR3 DNA: TGTGCCAGCAGTAGAGGTGCCCCCGGTCAGCCCCAGCATTTT
CDR3 protein: CASSRGAPGQPQHF

J gene: TRBJ2-1
D gene: TRBD2
clone size: .
CDR3 length: 16
V gene: TRBV7-9
CDR3 DNA: TGTGCCAGCAGCTTCAGCGGGAGTAAGTCCTACAATGAGCAGTTCTTC
CDR3 protein: CASSFSGSKSYNEQFF

J gene: TRBJ1-1
D gene: TRBD1
clone size: .
CDR3 length: 13
V gene: TRBV30
CDR3 DNA: TGTGCCTGGACCGGACAGGGAAGGACTGAAGCTTTCTTT
CDR3 protein: CAWTGQGRTEAFF

J gene: TRBJ1-2
D gene: .
clone size: .
CDR3 length: 14
V gene: TRBV25-1
CDR3 DNA: TGTGCCAGCAGTATACACCGGGACTCTGGAGGCTACACCTTC
CDR3 protein: CASSIHRDSGGYTF

J gene: TRBJ2-7
D gene: .
clone size: .
CDR3 length: 13
V gene: TRBV11-2
CDR3 DNA: TGTGCCAGCAGCCTGACACTTTTCTACGAGCAGTACTTC
CDR3 protein: CASSLTLFYEQYF

J gene: TRBJ2-7
D gene: .
clone size: .
CDR3 length: 16
V gene: TRBV27
CDR3 DNA: TGTGCCAGCAGTTTAAAGGCGGGGCCCCTATCCTACGAGCAGTACTTC
CDR3 protein: CASSLKAGPLSYEQYF

J gene: TRBJ2-1
D gene: TRBD2
clone size: .
CDR3 length: 15
V gene: TRBV27
CDR3 DNA: TGTGCCAGCACCCTCTTGACTAGCGGGAGATCTGAGCAGTTCTTC
CDR3 protein: CASTLLTSGRSEQFF

J gene: TRBJ1-1
D gene: .
clone size: .
CDR3 length: 15
V gene: TRBV29-1
CDR3 DNA: TGCAGCGTCCATCGGGCAGGGCTTACTAACACTGAAGCTTTCTTT
CDR3 protein: CSVHRAGLTNTEAFF

J gene: TRBJ2-7
D gene: .
clone size: .
CDR3 length: 16
V gene: TRBV4-2
CDR3 DNA: TGTGCCAGCAGCCAAGATATTGGGACTTCCCTTTACGAGCAGTACTTC
CDR3 protein: CASSQDIGTSLYEQYF

J gene: TRBJ1-5
D gene: TRBD1
clone size: once
CDR3 length: 15
V gene: TRBV4-2
CDR3 DNA: TGTGCCAGCAGCCAGGGGACAGGGTACAATCAGCCCCAGCATTTT
CDR3 protein: CASSQGTGYNQPQHF

J gene: TRBJ1-5
D gene: .
clone size: once
CDR3 length: 18
V gene: TRBV28
CDR3 DNA: TGTGCCAGCAGTTTCCGTCCGGGACAAGGGTTTAAAAATCAGCCCCAGCATTTT
CDR3 protein: CASSFRPGQGFKNQPQHF

J gene: TRBJ2-1
D gene: TRBD2
clone size: .
CDR3 length: 15
V gene: TRBV2
CDR3 DNA: TGTGCCAGCAGTTCCGGGACTAGCGGGACGAATGAGCAGTTCTTC
CDR3 protein: CASSSGTSGTNEQFF

J gene: TRBJ2-6
D gene: .
clone size: .
CDR3 length: 18
V gene: TRBV5-4
CDR3 DNA: TGTGCCAGCAGTCCTCTGGCAGGGTTGCGCACTGGGGCCAACGTCCTGACTTTC
CDR3 protein: CASSPLAGLRTGANVLTF

J gene: TRBJ2-4
D gene: TRBD2
clone size: .
CDR3 length: 15
V gene: TRBV15
CDR3 DNA: TGTGCCACCAGCAGCCGGGGGGGTCAGGAAAACATTCAGTACTTC
CDR3 protein: CATSSRGGQENIQYF

J gene: TRBJ2-7
D gene: TRBD2
clone size: .
CDR3 length: 14
V gene: TRBV6-1
CDR3 DNA: TGTGCCAGCAGTGGGAGACTAGCGGAATACGAGCAGTACTTC
CDR3 protein: CASSGRLAEYEQYF

J gene: TRBJ1-1
D gene: .
clone size: .
CDR3 length: 15
V gene: TRBV2
CDR3 DNA: TGTGCCAGCAGGCCACAGCTTACCATGAACACTGAAGCTTTCTTT
CDR3 protein: CASRPQLTMNTEAFF

J gene: TRBJ1-6
D gene: .
clone size: .
CDR3 length: 17
V gene: TRBV5-5
CDR3 DNA: TGTGCCAGCAGCGCTTACCGGGACACTGCGCTTAATTCACCCCTCCACTTT
CDR3 protein: CASSAYRDTALNSPLHF

J gene: TRBJ2-5
D gene: .
clone size: .
CDR3 length: 17
V gene: TRBV11-2
CDR3 DNA: TGTGCCAGCAGCTTAGGAGGTGCAGGGGCCCATCAAGAGACCCAGTACTTC
CDR3 protein: CASSLGGAGAHQETQYF

J gene: TRBJ1-1
D gene: .
clone size: .
CDR3 length: 15
V gene: TRBV9
CDR3 DNA: TGTGCCAGCAGCCCCGCGGGCCACCAGAACACTGAAGCTTTCTTT
CDR3 protein: CASSPAGHQNTEAFF

J gene: TRBJ1-2
D gene: .
clone size: .
CDR3 length: 14
V gene: TRBV28
CDR3 DNA: TGTGCCAGCAGTGGGGGGGTTAATTTCTATGGCTACACCTTC
CDR3 protein: CASSGGVNFYGYTF

J gene: TRBJ1-4
D gene: .
clone size: .
CDR3 length: 15
V gene: TRBV27
CDR3 DNA: TGTGCCAGCAGGCCCCGGTCCGCAACTAATGAAAAACTGTTTTTT
CDR3 protein: CASRPRSATNEKLFF

J gene: TRBJ2-7
D gene: TRBD1
clone size: .
CDR3 length: 14
V gene: TRBV28
CDR3 DNA: TGTGCCAGCAGTTCGGGACAGGGGTTCTACGAGCAGTACTTC
CDR3 protein: CASSSGQGFYEQYF

J gene: TRBJ1-1
D gene: TRBD1
clone size: .
CDR3 length: 15
V gene: TRBV5-1
CDR3 DNA: TGCGCCAGCAGCTCCCTCATGGGACAGCCCGGTGAAGCTTTCTTT
CDR3 protein: CASSSLMGQPGEAFF

J gene: TRBJ2-7
D gene: TRBD1
clone size: .
CDR3 length: 14
V gene: TRBV11-2
CDR3 DNA: TGTGCCAGCAGCTTAACGGACAGGACCTACGAGCAGTACTTC
CDR3 protein: CASSLTDRTYEQYF

J gene: TRBJ2-1
D gene: TRBD2
clone size: .
CDR3 length: 17
V gene: TRBV7-2
CDR3 DNA: TGTGCCAGCAGCTTAATCCGGCTAGCGGGATCCTACAATGAGCAGTTCTTC
CDR3 protein: CASSLIRLAGSYNEQFF

J gene: TRBJ1-1
D gene: TRBD1
clone size: .
CDR3 length: 16
V gene: TRBV2
CDR3 DNA: TGTGCCAGCAGTGGACAGGGGGCTCGGTTCGGCACTGAAGCTTTCTTT
CDR3 protein: CASSGQGARFGTEAFF

J gene: TRBJ1-4
D gene: TRBD1
clone size: .
CDR3 length: 14
V gene: TRBV5-1
CDR3 DNA: TGCGCCAGCAGCCCGGGACAGGTAGAAGAAAAACTGTTTTTT
CDR3 protein: CASSPGQVEEKLFF

J gene: TRBJ1-2
D gene: .
clone size: .
CDR3 length: 16
V gene: TRBV28
CDR3 DNA: TGTGCCAGCAGTTCCCCCGGGACAAAACAAGACTATGGCTACACCTTC
CDR3 protein: CASSSPGTKQDYGYTF

J gene: TRBJ2-2
D gene: .
clone size: .
CDR3 length: 19
V gene: TRBV6-1
CDR3 DNA: TGTGCCAGCAGTGAAGAAAATAAGCGGTGGTTGGCGGGGACCGGGGAGCTGTTTTTT
CDR3 protein: CASSEENKRWLAGTGELFF

J gene: TRBJ1-5
D gene: .
clone size: once
CDR3 length: 16
V gene: TRBV6-5
CDR3 DNA: TGTGCCAGCAGTTACTTGGCGAAGGGGCCCAATCAGCCCCAGCATTTT
CDR3 protein: CASSYLAKGPNQPQHF

J gene: TRBJ2-5
D gene: .
clone size: .
CDR3 length: 13
V gene: TRBV27
CDR3 DNA: TGTGCCAGCAGCACAGAGTACCAAGAGACCCAGTACTTC
CDR3 protein: CASSTEYQETQYF

J gene: TRBJ1-2
D gene: .
clone size: .
CDR3 length: 13
V gene: TRBV2
CDR3 DNA: TGTGCCAGCAGCGCTTCAGCTAACTATGGCTACACCTTC
CDR3 protein: CASSASANYGYTF

J gene: TRBJ2-1
D gene: .
clone size: .
CDR3 length: 15
V gene: TRBV9
CDR3 DNA: TGTGCCAGCAGCGTAGGGGCTTTAACTTCTAATGAGCAGTTCTTC
CDR3 protein: CASSVGALTSNEQFF

J gene: TRBJ2-5
D gene: .
clone size: once
CDR3 length: 13
V gene: TRBV7-2
CDR3 DNA: TGTGCCAGCAGCTTTGGGCTTGGGGAGACCCAGTACTTC
CDR3 protein: CASSFGLGETQYF

J gene: TRBJ1-2
D gene: TRBD1
clone size: .
CDR3 length: 15
V gene: TRBV6-1
CDR3 DNA: TGTGCCAGCAGTGAAGCGACAGGGTGGGACTATGGCTACACCTTC
CDR3 protein: CASSEATGWDYGYTF